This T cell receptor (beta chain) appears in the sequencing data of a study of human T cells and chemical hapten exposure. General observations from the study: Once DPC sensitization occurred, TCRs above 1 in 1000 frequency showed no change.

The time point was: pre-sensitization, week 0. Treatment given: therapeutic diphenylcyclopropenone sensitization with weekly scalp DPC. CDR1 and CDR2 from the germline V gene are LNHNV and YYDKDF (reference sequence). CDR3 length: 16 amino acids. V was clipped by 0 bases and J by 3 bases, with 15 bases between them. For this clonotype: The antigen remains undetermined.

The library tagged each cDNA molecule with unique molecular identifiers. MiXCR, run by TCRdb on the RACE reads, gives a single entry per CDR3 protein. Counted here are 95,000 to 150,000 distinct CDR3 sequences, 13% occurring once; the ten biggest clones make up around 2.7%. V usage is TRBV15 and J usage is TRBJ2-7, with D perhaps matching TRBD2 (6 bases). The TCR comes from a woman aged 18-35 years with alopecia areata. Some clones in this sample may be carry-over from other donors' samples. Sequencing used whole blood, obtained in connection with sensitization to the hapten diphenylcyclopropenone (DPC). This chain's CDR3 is CATSRDLGGARYEQYF. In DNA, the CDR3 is TGTGCCACCAGCAGAGATCTTGGAGGGGCCCGCTACGAGCAGTACTTC.